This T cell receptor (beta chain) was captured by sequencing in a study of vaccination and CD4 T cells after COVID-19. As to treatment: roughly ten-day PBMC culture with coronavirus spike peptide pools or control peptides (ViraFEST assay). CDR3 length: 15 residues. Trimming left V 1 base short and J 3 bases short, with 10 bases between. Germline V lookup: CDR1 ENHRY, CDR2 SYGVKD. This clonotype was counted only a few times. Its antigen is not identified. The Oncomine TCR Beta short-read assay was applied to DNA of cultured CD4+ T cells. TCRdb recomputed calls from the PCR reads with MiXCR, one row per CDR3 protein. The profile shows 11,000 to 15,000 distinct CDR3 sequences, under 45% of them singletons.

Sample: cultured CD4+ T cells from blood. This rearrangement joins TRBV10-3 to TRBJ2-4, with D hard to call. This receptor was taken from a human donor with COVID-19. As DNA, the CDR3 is TGTGCCATCAGTGAGTGGGGTTATGACAAAAACATTCAGTACTTC. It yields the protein CAISEWGYDKNIQYF.